The 20 T cell receptor beta chains in this list originate from one sample, sequenced in a study of cytomegalovirus exposure and HLA in healthy donors. The PCR ran on 60 Vbeta and 13 Jbeta primers. Only in-frame clones appear in the TCRdb table, and some are missing; sequencing was by immunoSEQ multiplex PCR. The data hold hundreds of thousands of clones, with more than 75% observed a single time. Sequencing was done on a sample of PBMCs. These receptors all come from a male donor in good health and CMV-seronegative.

This clone is a singleton in its sample. The chain has TRBV5-1 and TRBJ2-7, with 14 bases identical to TRBD2. Germline loops: CDR1 SGHRS, CDR2 YFSETQ. Unmatched junction bases numbered 5, after V lost 3 bases and J lost 0 bases. CDR3 size: 17 residues. The CDR3 loop reads CASSSGLAGGSSYEQYF. DNA of the CDR3: TGCGCCAGCAGCTCCGGACTAGCGGGAGGCAGCTCCTACGAGCAGTACTTC.

The chain carries TRBV29-1 and TRBJ1-1; TRBD1 matches 12 bases. The CDR3 spans 16 residues. Germline CDR1 and CDR2: SQVTM and ANQGSEA. Trimming cost V 6 bases and J 0 bases; bases outside gene matches: 8. The DNA of the CDR3 is TGCAGCGTCCCCGGGACAGGGGGCTTCCTGAACACTGAAGCTTTCTTT. Translation: CSVPGTGGFLNTEAFF.

The count of this clone is one. The J gene is TRBJ2-7, the V gene TRBV5-4; TRBD1 agrees at 7 bases. Unmatched junction bases numbered 6, after V lost 4 bases and J lost 2 bases. Germline values: CDR1 SGHNT, CDR2 YYREEE (reference sequence). This CDR3 is built from 14 residues. CDR3 in amino acids: CASSAWDRTYEQYF. As DNA, the CDR3 is TGTGCCAGCAGCGCCTGGGACAGAACCTACGAGCAGTACTTC.

The CDR3 loop is CASSLYGSGGTYEQYF. The CDR3, as DNA: TGTGCCAGCAGCTTATACGGTAGTGGGGGGACCTACGAGCAGTACTTC. This chain uses TRBV11-2 with TRBJ2-7, with D possibly being TRBD2 (6 bases). The CDR3 loop spans 16 amino acids. Between the trimmed V and J ends, which lost 2 bases and 2 bases, there was a span of 16 bases. CDR1 and CDR2 from the germline V gene are SGHAT and FQNNGV.

This rearrangement joins TRBV27 to TRBJ2-6, with 8 nucleotides matching TRBD1. V lost 3 bases, J lost 0 bases, and 4 bases stayed unmatched. Germline V gene sequence: CDR1 MNHEY, CDR2 SMNVEV (reference sequence). The CDR3 is made up of 17 amino acids. The CDR3 here is CASSLDRVFSGANVLTF. The CDR3 region has the DNA TGTGCCAGCAGTTTGGACAGGGTCTTCTCTGGGGCCAACGTCCTGACTTTC.

The V gene is TRBV7-8, the J gene TRBJ2-7, with D possibly matching TRBD2 (5 bases). Germline V lookup: CDR1 SGHVS, CDR2 FQNEAQ. This CDR3 contains 16 residues. The V end was cut by 1 base, the J end by 5 bases, with 18 bases between. The CDR3 loop is CASSLEVGVTPHEQYF. The DNA for the CDR3 is TGTGCCAGCAGCTTAGAGGTGGGAGTAACGCCGCACGAGCAGTACTTC. The variable domain in full, with the rest retrieved from reference TRBV7-8 and TRBJ2-7, is GAGVSQSPRYKVAKRGQDVALRCDPISGHVSLFWYQQALGQGPEFLTYFQNEAQLDKSGLPSDRFFAERPEGSVSTLKIQRTQQEDSAVYLCASSLEVGVTPHEQYFGPGTRLTVT.

In its sample, this clone was seen once. This rearrangement joins TRBV6-1 to TRBJ1-5; 7 bases agree with TRBD1. Looked up from germline, CDR1 is MNHNS and CDR2 is SASEGT. V lost 6 bases, J lost 6 bases, and 2 bases stayed unmatched. The CDR3 runs 12 residues. In nucleotides, the CDR3 is TGTGCCAGCAGAGGGGGCTTTCAGCCCCAGCATTTT. It encodes CASRGGFQPQHF.

The J gene is TRBJ2-5, the V gene TRBV20-1; D remains ambiguous. With 5 bases removed from V and 1 base from J, the gap between germline ends came to 5 bases. The CDR3 is made up of 11 amino acids. Germline V gene sequence: CDR1 DFQATT, CDR2 SNEGSKA (reference sequence). The CDR3 DNA follows: TGCAGTGCTCCTTTCCAAGAGACCCAGTACTTC. Amino acids: CSAPFQETQYF.

The chain recombines TRBV7-9 with TRBJ2-1; 8 nucleotides align to TRBD2. This CDR3 is built from 15 residues. The germline V gene encodes CDR1 SEHNR and CDR2 FQNEAQ (reference sequence). Unmatched junction bases numbered 6, after V lost 2 bases and J lost 6 bases. The CDR3 DNA reads as TGTGCCAGCAGCTTAACGGGAGGGGGGCGCAATGAGCAGTTCTTC. This codes for CASSLTGGGRNEQFF.

Comment on this clone: Other DNA sequences in the sample encode the same CDR3. J is TRBJ1-1 and V is TRBV6-1; 9 bases are a match to TRBD1. V lost 6 bases, J lost 5 bases, and 4 bases stayed unmatched. CDR3 length: 13 amino acids. Germline V lookup: CDR1 MNHNS, CDR2 SASEGT. The CDR3 nucleotides are TGTGCCAGCAGGGGACAGGGAGGTACTGAAGCTTTCTTT. It translates to CASRGQGGTEAFF.

V gene TRBV6-5 combines with J gene TRBJ2-2; 10 bases align to TRBD2. V trimming: 4 bases; J trimming: 1 base; junction bases outside the gene matches: 3. The CDR3 runs 16 residues. CDR1 is MNHEY, CDR2 SVGAGI, per germline. The CDR3 bases are TGTGCCAGCAGTTCCCGGACTAGCGGGAACACCGGGGAGCTGTTTTTT. It yields the protein CASSSRTSGNTGELFF.

The genes are TRBV21-1 and TRBJ2-1; the D call TRBD2 from the table was never checked on the DNA. TRBV21-1 corresponds to a pseudogene. This CDR3 has 20 residues. This CDR3 is CASIPLRPQETSGRQGEQFF. Here the CDR3 DNA reads TGTGCCAGCATCCCCTTACGGCCGCAGGAGACTAGCGGGAGACAGGGCGAGCAGTTCTTC.

This clone is a singleton in its sample. The chain has TRBV6-1 and TRBJ2-1, with 10 bases lining up with TRBD2. V lost 2 bases and J lost 7; bases outside the gene matches: 5. CDR1 is MNHNS and CDR2 is SASEGT in the germline V gene. The CDR3 runs 15 residues. The DNA of the CDR3 is TGTGCCAGCAGTGAACTACTAGCGGGACCGAATGAGCAGTTCTTC. Amino acid sequence: CASSELLAGPNEQFF.

The chain uses TRBV14 and TRBJ2-1; weak D call: TRBD2 (6 bases). The V gene's germline CDR1 is SGHDN and CDR2 FVKESK. This CDR3 is built from 16 residues. V dropped 0 bases and J dropped 7 bases, with 16 bases sitting between them. The CDR3: CASSQEMGRRRNEQFF. The CDR3, as DNA: TGTGCCAGCAGCCAAGAAATGGGGAGGCGGCGGAATGAGCAGTTCTTC.

This chain uses TRBV7-8 with TRBJ2-1; TRBD2 matches at 10 bases. The CDR3 covers 18 residues. V shed 7 bases, J shed 8 bases, and the junction held 20 bases outside the gene matches. The germline gives CDR1 SGHVS, CDR2 FQNEAQ. The CDR3 loop is CASKLPGLASILGDEQFF. CDR3 sequence (DNA): TGTGCCAGCAAGTTACCGGGACTAGCGTCGATATTAGGCGATGAGCAGTTCTTC.

The genes are TRBV2 and TRBJ1-1, with unresolved D. The CDR3 contains 14 residues. V was shortened by 4 bases and J by 2 bases, with 11 bases between the two germline ends. Germline assignment: CDR1 SNHLY and CDR2 FYNNEI. The chain's CDR3 is CASSGRVSNTEAFF. CDR3 DNA sequence: TGTGCCAGCAGTGGGAGGGTGTCTAACACTGAAGCTTTCTTT.

A few counts support this clone. The chain carries TRBV5-1 and TRBJ2-5; no clear D. Germline V gene lookup returns CDR1 SGHRS and CDR2 YFSETQ. CDR3 length equals 12 residues. V lost 4 bases and J 2 bases, leaving 6 bases between the germline ends. Here the CDR3 reads CASSRAQETQYF. The CDR3 nucleotides are TGCGCCAGCAGCCGCGCACAAGAGACCCAGTACTTC.

The chain combines TRBV6-1 with TRBJ1-4; D unclear. The CDR3 sequence is 12 residues long. V was trimmed by 6 bases and J by 11 bases, leaving 13 bases between them. The germline gives CDR1 MNHNS, CDR2 SASEGT. The CDR3 coding sequence is TGTGCCAGCAGACCTAAGGGAGGGAAACTGTTTTTT. It is translated as CASRPKGGKLFF.

The rearrangement links TRBV9 to TRBJ2-1; TRBD1 aligns across 7 bases. The V gene's germline CDR1 is SGDLS and CDR2 YYNGEE. The junction had 4 bases not matched to a gene; V was cut back by 0 bases and J by 1 base. The CDR3 is 16 amino acids. In nucleotides, the CDR3 is TGTGCCAGCAGCGTAGCAGGGACAGCGTCCTACAATGAGCAGTTCTTC. Translated: CASSVAGTASYNEQFF.

The chain carries TRBV27 and TRBJ1-5; D not certain. The CDR3 runs to 14 residues. Germline CDR1 MNHEY, CDR2 SMNVEV (reference sequence). The V end lost 4 bases, the J end lost 2 bases, and 9 bases lay between the germline ends. In DNA form, the CDR3 reads TGTGCCAGCAGTTCCTCTATTCGCAATCAGCCCCAGCATTTT. Residues: CASSSSIRNQPQHF.